The 28 T cell receptor beta chains below all came from one sample that was sequenced in a study of blood T cell repertoires in COVID-19. Repertoires were generated with immunoSEQ multiplex PCR, while TCRdb's copy carries only in-frame clones and drops some. The sample holds roughly 700,000 clones, over 80% seen once. Sample: peripheral blood. Receptors originate from a young woman with acute or convalescent COVID-19.

The CDR3 is CASSRPQQGGGYTF. In nucleotides, the CDR3 is TGTGCCAGCAGTCGACCCCAACAGGGCGGTGGCTACACCTTC. V gene TRBV6-5 combines with J gene TRBJ1-2, with D possibly matching TRBD1 (6 bases). The V end was cut by 5 bases, the J end by 7 bases, with 17 bases between. CDR1 is MNHEY and CDR2 is SVGAGI in the germline V gene. This CDR3 is 14 amino acids long.

The V gene is TRBV30, the J gene TRBJ2-7, with a tentative D call TRBD2 (5 bases). Trimming removed 3 bases at V and 0 bases at J, with 12 bases between. This CDR3 is 14 amino acids long. The V gene's germline CDR1 is GTSNPN and CDR2 SVGIG (reference sequence). This CDR3 reads CAWRPLGSSYEQYF. In DNA, the CDR3 is TGTGCCTGGAGGCCCCTTGGGAGCTCCTACGAGCAGTACTTC.

The rearrangement joins TRBV13 to TRBJ2-7; TRBD1 might be the D (5 bases). The CDR3 spans 15 residues. Trimming left V 4 bases short and J 2 bases short, with 15 bases between. The germline gives CDR1 PRHDT, CDR2 FYEKMQ (reference sequence). The CDR3 bases are TGTGCCAGCAGCTCCGTCGACAGTAGCCCCTACGAGCAGTACTTC. It is translated as CASSSVDSSPYEQYF.

This clone occurred a few times. The chain links TRBV27 to TRBJ2-7; TRBD1 is a possible D gene (5 bases). Trimming removed 2 bases from V and 3 bases from J, with 11 bases in between. Per the germline V gene, CDR1 is MNHEY and CDR2 is SMNVEV (reference sequence). The CDR3 extends over 14 amino acids. The CDR3 reads CASSLQGVGYEQYF. The CDR3, as DNA: TGTGCCAGCAGTTTACAAGGGGTGGGCTACGAGCAGTACTTC.

CDR3 loop: CASSLDRAGNIQYF. In nucleotides, the CDR3 is TGTGCCAGCAGTTTGGACAGGGCTGGAAACATTCAGTACTTC. V usage is TRBV6-2 or TRBV6-3 and J usage is TRBJ2-4; 8 bases align to TRBD1. The CDR3 spans 14 residues. Germline trimming cut 4 bases from V and 6 bases from J; bases unmatched to any gene: 5. Germline CDR1 is MNHEY and CDR2 is SVGEGT.

The chain has TRBV28 and TRBJ1-5; D is possibly TRBD1 (6 bases). Germline V gives CDR1 MDHEN, CDR2 SYDVKM. Trimming stripped 2 bases from V and 3 bases from J, with 11 bases between. The CDR3 is 15 residues long. The CDR3 DNA reads TGTGCCAGCAGTTTAGGAGACAGGCCCAATCAGCCCCAGCATTTT. As protein: CASSLGDRPNQPQHF.

The rearrangement uses TRBV10-3 and TRBJ1-2; D might be TRBD1 (6 bases). Germline V gives CDR1 ENHRY, CDR2 SYGVKD. The germline V and J ends were trimmed by 2 bases and 12 bases, with 13 bases remaining between them. This CDR3 has 12 residues. The CDR3 here is CAISEGAGADTF. For the CDR3, the DNA is TGTGCCATCAGTGAGGGGGCAGGGGCTGACACCTTC.

The J gene is TRBJ1-1, the V gene TRBV12-3 or TRBV12-4; D is undetermined. The ends were cut back, 7 bases at V and 8 bases at J, with 14 bases in the middle. This CDR3 is 12 amino acids long. Written as DNA, the CDR3 is TGTGCCAGCACCCTCCGGATGAGGGAAGCTTTCTTT. Its protein product is CASTLRMREAFF.

This clone was detected only once. The V and J genes are TRBV30 and TRBJ1-1, with D uncertain. Germline CDR1 is GTSNPN and CDR2 is SVGIG (reference sequence). The CDR3 spans 12 residues. Trimming took off 1 base at V and 5 bases at J, with 8 bases between the two ends. CDR3 protein: CAWSGLATEAFF. The CDR3 coding sequence is TGTGCCTGGAGTGGACTAGCGACTGAAGCTTTCTTT.

The rearrangement uses TRBV6-5 and TRBJ1-1, with unresolved D. The CDR3 spans 11 residues. V was shortened by 6 bases and J by 1 base, with 3 bases between the two germline ends. Germline CDR1 MNHEY, CDR2 SVGAGI. This CDR3 reads CASRRNTEAFF. In DNA, the CDR3 is TGTGCCAGCAGGAGGAACACTGAAGCTTTCTTT.

The rearrangement links TRBV7-3 to TRBJ1-1; 10 bases match TRBD1. Germline CDR1 reads SGHTA; CDR2 reads FQGTGA. Germline trimming cut 5 bases from V and 2 bases from J; bases unmatched to any gene: 8. This CDR3 contains 16 residues. The CDR3 sequence is CASSISGTGVNTEAFF. The CDR3 region has the DNA TGTGCCAGCAGCATATCCGGGACAGGGGTAAACACTGAAGCTTTCTTT.

This clone was observed a single time. This rearrangement joins TRBV10-3 to TRBJ1-3; D gene uncertain. CDR1 and CDR2 from the germline V gene are ENHRY and SYGVKD. This CDR3 comprises 13 residues. V gave up 1 base and J gave up 6 bases, with 7 bases separating them. In nucleotides, the CDR3 is TGTGCCATCAGTGAGTGGCAGAAAAACACCATATATTTT. Its translation: CAISEWQKNTIYF.

The chain recombines TRBV19 with TRBJ1-1; TRBD1 is a possible D gene (5 bases). This CDR3 contains 13 residues. Trimming took off 5 bases at V and 4 bases at J, with 11 bases between the two ends. Germline CDR1 and CDR2: LNHDA and SQIVND (reference sequence). In DNA, the CDR3 is TGTGCCAGTAGTGGGGCGGCGGCCACTGAAGCTTTCTTT. Protein sequence: CASSGAAATEAFF.

This clone is a singleton in its sample. V is TRBV2 and J is TRBJ1-2; D is ambiguous. Germline V gene sequence: CDR1 SNHLY, CDR2 FYNNEI. This CDR3 spans 12 amino acids. V was trimmed by 7 bases and J by 4 bases, leaving 10 bases between them. The CDR3 here is CASTDPGYGYTF. The DNA of the CDR3 is TGTGCCAGCACCGATCCCGGCTATGGCTACACCTTC.

The chain couples TRBV4-3 to TRBJ1-4; 10 nucleotides line up with TRBD1. CDR1 and CDR2 from the germline V gene are LGHNA and YSLEER. The length of the CDR3 is 17 residues. Germline trimming cut 4 bases from V and 0 bases from J; bases unmatched to any gene: 5. The CDR3 DNA sequence: TGCGCCAGCAGCCGGGGGACAGGGGCTTCAACTAATGAAAAACTGTTTTTT. Translating gives CASSRGTGASTNEKLFF.

As concerns this clone: Within the sample, other DNA sequences also encode this same CDR3. This rearrangement joins TRBV2 to TRBJ2-7; TRBD1 matches at 9 bases. This CDR3 is built from 13 residues. Per the germline V gene, CDR1 is SNHLY and CDR2 is FYNNEI. V shed 6 bases and J 2 bases; nucleotides not matched to a gene: 2. The CDR3 loop is CASSGQGPYEQYF. The CDR3, as DNA: TGTGCCAGCAGCGGACAGGGGCCCTACGAGCAGTACTTC. Combining the CDR3 with reference TRBV2 and TRBJ2-7 gives the whole variable domain EPEVTQTPSHQVTQMGQEVILRCVPISNHLYFYWYRQILGQKVEFLVSFYNNEISEKSEIFDDQFSVERPDGSNFTLKIRSTKLEDSAMYFCASSGQGPYEQYFGPGTRLTVT.

The rearrangement joins TRBV7-9 to TRBJ1-4; possibly TRBD1 for D (5 bases). This CDR3 is built from 15 residues. Germline CDR1 is SEHNR and CDR2 is FQNEAQ (reference sequence). Trimming pared 3 bases from V and 4 bases from J, leaving 12 bases between. DNA for the CDR3: TGTGCCAGCAGCTTTCAGACAGAGTATAATGAAAAACTGTTTTTT. The encoded protein is CASSFQTEYNEKLFF.

This rearrangement joins TRBV9 to TRBJ2-7, with D possibly matching TRBD2 (6 bases). Germline lookup yields CDR1 SGDLS and CDR2 YYNGEE. The CDR3 contains 13 residues. V lost 3 bases, J lost 4 bases, and 11 bases lay in between. In DNA, the CDR3 is TGTGCCAGCAGCGAGGGACTGCAGTACGAGCAGTACTTC. Translating it yields CASSEGLQYEQYF.

This clone appeared once. CDR3 loop: CATTITEAFF. CDR3 coding DNA: TGTGCCACCACCATAACTGAAGCTTTCTTT. The chain links TRBV7-9 to TRBJ1-1; D is uncertain. Trimming removed 10 bases at V and 5 bases at J, with 8 bases between. From germline, CDR1 is SEHNR and CDR2 FQNEAQ (reference sequence). This CDR3 has 10 amino acids.

The V and J genes are TRBV21-1 and TRBJ1-1; the table's D call, TRBD1, has no DNA check behind it. TRBV21-1 has pseudogene status. This CDR3 comprises 15 residues. DNA of the CDR3: TGTGCCAGCAGCACCAAACAGGGAATGAACACTGAAGCTTTCTTT. The encoded protein is CASSTKQGMNTEAFF.

The chain has TRBV3-1 (or the pseudogene TRBV3-2) and TRBJ2-7, with 8 positions matching TRBD2. Trimming at V came to 1 base and at J to 4 bases, leaving 3 bases not matched to a gene. Per germline, CDR1 LGHDT and CDR2 YNNKEL (reference sequence). The CDR3 extends over 14 amino acids. CDR3 amino acids: CASSQGTSLYEQYF. DNA of the CDR3: TGTGCCAGCAGCCAAGGGACTAGCCTTTACGAGCAGTACTTC.

The chain employs TRBV10-2 and TRBJ2-7, with a weak D call TRBD1 (5 bases). CDR1 is WSHSY and CDR2 is SAAADI in the germline V gene. V was pared by 5 bases and J by 2 bases, with 10 bases between. The CDR3 covers 13 residues. The CDR3, as DNA: TGCGCCAGCAGTTTGGACAAAACCTACGAGCAGTACTTC. Translated, it gives CASSLDKTYEQYF.

This CDR3 reads CASRTLAIGAYEQYF. CDR3 in DNA: TGTGCCAGCAGAACGTTAGCGATCGGCGCCTACGAGCAGTACTTC. The chain joins TRBV11-2 to TRBJ2-7, with D perhaps matching TRBD2 (5 bases). Germline V gene lookup returns CDR1 SGHAT and CDR2 FQNNGV. The CDR3 has 15 residues. Trimming pared 6 bases from V and 2 bases from J, leaving 17 bases between. Together with reference TRBV11-2 and TRBJ2-7, the CDR3 gives the full variable domain: EAGVAQSPRYKIIEKRQSVAFWCNPISGHATLYWYQQILGQGPKLLIQFQNNGVVDDSQLPKDRFSAERLKGVDSTLKIQPAKLEDSAVYLCASRTLAIGAYEQYFGPGTRLTVT.

The chain is built from TRBV12-3 or TRBV12-4 and TRBJ1-5; D is ambiguous. The CDR3 totals 13 residues. V shed 3 bases and J shed 7 bases, with 10 bases lying between them. The CDR3: CASSLGQIQPQHF. Written as DNA, the CDR3 is TGTGCCAGCAGTTTGGGCCAGATCCAGCCCCAGCATTTT.

The CDR3 here is CASTGGRRDTEAFF. DNA for the CDR3: TGTGCCAGCACCGGAGGGCGGCGGGACACTGAAGCTTTCTTT. V is TRBV4-2 and J is TRBJ1-1, with D unclear. V was shortened by 7 bases and J by 3 bases, with 15 bases between the two germline ends. Germline CDR1 and CDR2: LGHNA and YNFKEQ. CDR3 length: 14 amino acids.

V is TRBV19 and J is TRBJ1-5; the match to TRBD1 covers 8 bases. V gave up 7 bases and J gave up 5 bases; unmatched junction bases: 7. The CDR3 contains 14 residues. In germline, CDR1 is LNHDA, CDR2 SQIVND (reference sequence). Here the CDR3 DNA reads TGTGCCAGTATGCTACTGGACAGGGATCAGCCCCAGCATTTT. Translation gives CASMLLDRDQPQHF.

CDR3 sequence (DNA): TGTGCCAGCAGCTTGGACAGGGGATATGGCTACACCTTC. Translated, it gives CASSLDRGYGYTF. The rearrangement links TRBV7-6 to TRBJ1-2; TRBD1 matches at 9 bases. Germline V gene sequence: CDR1 SGHVS, CDR2 FNYEAQ. V was clipped by 3 bases and J by 5 bases; unmatched bases: 1. The length of the CDR3 is 13 residues.

This clone was recorded only once. The V and J genes are TRBV7-2 and TRBJ1-6, with 7 bases fitting TRBD1. The CDR3 loop spans 15 amino acids. CDR1 and CDR2 (germline): SGHTA, FQGNSA. The V segment lost 5 bases and the J segment 7 bases; nucleotides outside the gene matches: 8. CDR3 residues: CASSVDRFGNSPLHF. Here the CDR3 DNA reads TGTGCCAGCAGCGTGGACAGGTTTGGGAATTCACCCCTCCACTTT.